This TCR beta chain was identified in a study of neurological immune-mediated disorders. J lost 7 bases, V lost 3 bases, and 12 bases had no gene match. The CDR3 sequence is 15 residues long. Germline V CDR1 and CDR2: SGHRS, YFSETQ. There are many counts of this clonotype. Each CDR3 protein is one row after TCRdb ran MiXCR on the 5' RACE reads. The table lists some 20,000 distinct CDR3 sequences, approximately 14% of them singletons. The chain carries TRBV5-1 and TRBJ2-7, with 8 nucleotides matching TRBD2. This receptor was identified in a woman in her fifties or sixties with HTLV-1-associated myelopathy (HAM/TSP). The sequencing input was CD4+ T cells from blood. Here the CDR3 reads CASSWSPAGAGEQYF. CDR3 coding DNA: TGCGCCAGCAGCTGGAGCCCAGCGGGGGCCGGAGAGCAGTACTTC. Together with reference TRBV5-1 and TRBJ2-7, the CDR3 gives the full variable domain: KAGVTQTPRYLIKTRGQQVTLSCSPISGHRSVSWYQQTPGQGLQFLFEYFSETQRNKGNFPGRFSGRQFSNSRSEMNVSTLELGDSALYLCASSWSPAGAGEQYFGPGTRLTVT.